This T cell receptor beta chain comes out of a study of IL-17A CD8 T cells in psoriatic arthritis synovium. In the study overall: The study aimed to define the phenotype, molecular profile and function of synovial IL-17A+CD8+ T cells in psoriatic arthritis pathogenesis.

Synovial fluid effusions were aspirated from actively inflamed joints of psoriatic arthritis patients. For each patient, synovial fluid served as the source from which three memory CD8+ T cell populations were isolated by sorting: Tc1 cells (IL-17A-IFNgamma+), Tc17 cells (IL-17A+) and the bulk memory fraction, allowing their TCR repertoires to be compared. The Classification of Psoriatic Arthritis Study Group (CASPAR) criteria were met by the psoriatic arthritis patients. For the bulk memory CD8+ T cell sort, CD45RA-CD27+/- cells were combined with CD45RA+CD27- cells. TCRbeta sequencing was performed on sorted synovial fluid CD8+ T cell subsets from three patients with psoriatic arthritis. After isolation with Lymphoprep, synovial fluid mononuclear cells were cryopreserved in liquid nitrogen until use. The medium used for cryopreservation had approximately 55% fetal calf serum and roughly 9.4% dimethyl sulfoxide.

From a lookup of the germline V gene, CDR1 and CDR2 are MGHRA and YSYEKL. The CDR3 runs 15 residues from the cysteine to the phenylalanine. Solely the CDR3 DNA is kept, with 45 bases framed from the first base. Trimming at the junction amounts to 4 bases on V and 1 base on J, and the germline ends lie 10 bases apart. DNA was extracted (Qiagen), and TCRbeta V-D-J rearrangements were subjected to bias-controlled amplification followed by high-throughput sequencing (immunoSEQ; Adaptive Biotech). The published analysis was carried out like this. Productive sequences were analyzed at sequence level using the immunoSEQ Analyzer platform. Clonality was calculated as 1 minus Pielou's evenness, so values run from 0 (highly polyclonal) up to 1 (monoclonal). Repertoire overlap between subsets was quantified with the Morisita index, from 0 (no similarity) to 1 (complete similarity). The source is immuneACCESS, and TCRdb retained only in-frame sequences with V and J called. Part of the clones is not carried over; for the studies checked, unresolved V genes explain less than half of this, and the remainder is unexplained. V and J calls plus clone size are reproduced from that table; the DNA served to infer D and trimming. The sample records about 2,300 clones, about 70% of which are singletons. The top ten hold more than 13% of the sample.

Study-level results and caveats: Only a few patients were included in the TCR sequencing, a limited sample size that the authors acknowledged. Some individual clones occupied over 4% of the repertoire, though most synovial CD8+ subsets remained polyclonal. Cells came from synovial fluid rather than synovial tissue, since no psoriatic arthritis synovial tissue samples were available.

A remark on this clone: Its specific antigen is unknown. Per-nucleotide qualities are absent, and no much larger clonotype sits a single base away.

This receptor was taken from a human donor with psoriatic arthritis. Material: memory CD8+ T cells from synovial fluid. The cell subset or site label on this specimen signifies: bulk memory CD8+ T cells (CD45RA-CD27+/- and CD45RA+CD27-). The chain is made from TRBV4-1 and TRBJ2-2; the D gene is perhaps TRBD1, on 5 matching bases. The sequenced DNA: TGCGCCAGCAGCCCGCAGGGCTTGAACACCGGGGAGCTGTTTTTT. The encoded protein is CASSPQGLNTGELFF.